The clone carrying this TCR beta chain has only a few counts. Its antigen remains unknown. The data belong to a study of identical twins. General study findings and limits: Insertions were reduced in abundant cord blood beta clonotypes but not in memory repertoires.

The CDR3 is made up of 12 amino acids. V was pared by 5 bases and J by 9 bases, with 5 bases of the junction left unmatched. Germline lookup yields CDR1 DFQATT and CDR2 SNEGSKA (reference sequence). TCRdb called the 5' RACE reads again in MiXCR, with one record for every CDR3 protein. The table has some 460,000 distinct CDR3 sequences, 13% to 15% seen once. These data were also reused for a study on yellow fever vaccine responses in identical twins.

Sequenced: CD4+ T cells sorted from blood. The clonotype was recovered from a woman aged 18-29 years in good health. V usage is TRBV20-1 and J usage is TRBJ2-1, with TRBD1 matching over 9 bases. CDR3 amino acids: CSAFDRGSEQFF. The DNA of the CDR3 is TGCAGTGCTTTCGACAGGGGGTCTGAGCAGTTCTTC.